This T cell receptor beta chain was retrieved from a study of human T cells and chemical hapten exposure. Trimming removed 4 bases from V and 5 bases from J; junction bases left unmatched: 6. CDR1 and CDR2 (germline): SGHRS, YFSETQ. This CDR3 comprises 16 residues. The sample's time point: pre-sensitization, week 0. Treatment defined: therapeutic diphenylcyclopropenone sensitization with weekly scalp DPC. TCRdb recomputed calls from the RACE reads with MiXCR, one row per CDR3 protein. The sample holds approximately 370,000 distinct CDR3 sequences, over 5% seen once. The chain carries TRBV5-1 and TRBJ2-5; 15 nucleotides match TRBD2. Sequencing was performed on whole blood, taken in connection with sensitization to the hapten diphenylcyclopropenone (DPC). This sequence was found in a woman younger than 35 with alopecia areata. Some clones in this sample may be carry-over from other donors' samples. The CDR3 region is CASSTGTSGGLETQYF. The CDR3 DNA reads as TGCGCCAGCAGCACCGGGACTAGCGGGGGGCTGGAGACCCAGTACTTC.